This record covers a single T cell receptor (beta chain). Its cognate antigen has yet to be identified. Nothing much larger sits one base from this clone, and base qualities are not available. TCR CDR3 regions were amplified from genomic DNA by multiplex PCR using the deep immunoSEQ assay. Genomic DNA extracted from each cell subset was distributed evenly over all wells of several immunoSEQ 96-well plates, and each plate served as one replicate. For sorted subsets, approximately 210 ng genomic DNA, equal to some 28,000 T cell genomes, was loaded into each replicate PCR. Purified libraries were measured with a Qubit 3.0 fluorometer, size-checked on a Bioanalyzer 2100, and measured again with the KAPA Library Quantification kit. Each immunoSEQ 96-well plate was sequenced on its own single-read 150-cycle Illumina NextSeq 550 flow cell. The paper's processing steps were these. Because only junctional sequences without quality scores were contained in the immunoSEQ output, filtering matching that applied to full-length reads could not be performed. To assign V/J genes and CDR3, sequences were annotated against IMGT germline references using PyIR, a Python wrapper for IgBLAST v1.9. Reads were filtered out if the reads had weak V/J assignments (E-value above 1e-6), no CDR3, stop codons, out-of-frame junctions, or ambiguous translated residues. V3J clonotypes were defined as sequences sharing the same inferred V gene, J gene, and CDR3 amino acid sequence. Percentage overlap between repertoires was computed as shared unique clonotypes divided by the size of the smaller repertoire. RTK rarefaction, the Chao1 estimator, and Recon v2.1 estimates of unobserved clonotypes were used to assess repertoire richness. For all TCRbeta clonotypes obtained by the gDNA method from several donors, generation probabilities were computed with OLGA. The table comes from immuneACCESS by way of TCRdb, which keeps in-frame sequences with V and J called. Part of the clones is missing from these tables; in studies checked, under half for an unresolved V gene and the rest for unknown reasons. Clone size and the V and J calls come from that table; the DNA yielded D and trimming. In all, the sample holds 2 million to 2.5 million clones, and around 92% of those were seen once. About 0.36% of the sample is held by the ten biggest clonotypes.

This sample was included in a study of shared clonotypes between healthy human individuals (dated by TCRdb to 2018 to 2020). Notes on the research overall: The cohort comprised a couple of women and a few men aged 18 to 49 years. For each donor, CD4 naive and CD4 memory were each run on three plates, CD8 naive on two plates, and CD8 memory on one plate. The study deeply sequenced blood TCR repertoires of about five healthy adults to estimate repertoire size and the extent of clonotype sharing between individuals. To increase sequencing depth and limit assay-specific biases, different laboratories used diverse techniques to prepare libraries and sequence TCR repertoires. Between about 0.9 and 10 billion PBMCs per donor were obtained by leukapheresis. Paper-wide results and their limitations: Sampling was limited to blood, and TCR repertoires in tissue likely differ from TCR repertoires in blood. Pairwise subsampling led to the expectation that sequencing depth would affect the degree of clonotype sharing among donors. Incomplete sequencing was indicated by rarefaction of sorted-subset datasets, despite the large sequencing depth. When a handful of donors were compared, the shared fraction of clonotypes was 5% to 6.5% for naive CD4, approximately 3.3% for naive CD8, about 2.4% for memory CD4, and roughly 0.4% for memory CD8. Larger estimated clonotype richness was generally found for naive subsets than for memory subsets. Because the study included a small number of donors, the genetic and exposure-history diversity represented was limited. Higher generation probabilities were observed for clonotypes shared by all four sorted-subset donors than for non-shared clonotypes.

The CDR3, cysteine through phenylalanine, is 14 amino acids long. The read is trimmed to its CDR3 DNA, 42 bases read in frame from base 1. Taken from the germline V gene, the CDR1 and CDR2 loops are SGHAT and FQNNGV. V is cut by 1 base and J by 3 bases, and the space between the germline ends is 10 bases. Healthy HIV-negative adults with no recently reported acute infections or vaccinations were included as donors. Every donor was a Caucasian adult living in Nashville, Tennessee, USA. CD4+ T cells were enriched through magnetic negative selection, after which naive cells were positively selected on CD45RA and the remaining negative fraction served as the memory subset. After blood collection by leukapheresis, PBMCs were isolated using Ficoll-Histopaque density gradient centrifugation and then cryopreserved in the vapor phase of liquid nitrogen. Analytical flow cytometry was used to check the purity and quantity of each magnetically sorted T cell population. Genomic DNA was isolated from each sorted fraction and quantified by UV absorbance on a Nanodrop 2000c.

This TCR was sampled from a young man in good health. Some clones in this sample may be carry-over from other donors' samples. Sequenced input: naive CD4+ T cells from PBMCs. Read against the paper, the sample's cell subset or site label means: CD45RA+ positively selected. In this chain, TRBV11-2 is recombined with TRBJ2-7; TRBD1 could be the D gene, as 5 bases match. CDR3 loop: CASSLGDSSYEQYF. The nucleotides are TGTGCCAGCAGCTTAGGAGACAGTAGCTACGAGCAGTACTTC.